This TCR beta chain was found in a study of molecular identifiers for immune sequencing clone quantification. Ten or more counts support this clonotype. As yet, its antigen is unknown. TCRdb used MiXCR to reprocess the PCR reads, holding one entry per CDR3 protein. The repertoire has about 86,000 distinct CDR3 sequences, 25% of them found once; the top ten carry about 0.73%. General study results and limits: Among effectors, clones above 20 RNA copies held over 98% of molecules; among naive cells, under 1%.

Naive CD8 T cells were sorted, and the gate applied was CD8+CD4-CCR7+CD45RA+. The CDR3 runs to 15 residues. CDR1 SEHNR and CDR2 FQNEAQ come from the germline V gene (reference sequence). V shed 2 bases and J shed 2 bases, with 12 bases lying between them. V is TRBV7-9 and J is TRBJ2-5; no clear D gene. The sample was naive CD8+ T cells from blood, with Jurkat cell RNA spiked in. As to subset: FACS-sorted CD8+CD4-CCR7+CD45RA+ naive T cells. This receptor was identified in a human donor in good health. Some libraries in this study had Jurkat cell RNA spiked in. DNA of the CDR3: TGTGCCAGCAGCTTATTCCCTGACTTTCAAGAGACCCAGTACTTC. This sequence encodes CASSLFPDFQETQYF.